This entry lists 16 T cell receptor beta chains sequenced from one sample in a study of cytomegalovirus exposure and HLA in healthy donors. The assay was immunoSEQ multiplex PCR, and TCRdb's table has in-frame clones only and misses some. The data contain some 350,000 clones, about nine tenths of them seen just once; the ten biggest clones take up about 1%. Material for sequencing was PBMCs. These receptors were collected from a woman aged 25 to 45 in good health and CMV-seropositive.

This clone was counted a few times. The CDR3 is CASSPRSGNPLSEQYF. In nucleotides, the CDR3 is TGTGCCAGCAGCCCCAGGAGCGGGAACCCCCTCTCCGAGCAGTACTTC. V and J are TRBV14 and TRBJ2-7; 7 positions match TRBD2. The CDR3 loop spans 16 amino acids. Trimming at V came to 4 bases and at J to 6 bases, leaving 15 bases not matched to a gene. Germline CDR1 SGHDN, CDR2 FVKESK.

This chain connects TRBV5-1 to TRBJ2-7; 12 positions match TRBD2. Trimming at V came to 5 bases and at J to 3 bases, leaving 9 bases not matched to a gene. There are 16 residues in the CDR3. Germline V gene lookup returns CDR1 SGHRS and CDR2 YFSETQ. The CDR3 sequence: CASRSRRTSGDYEQYF. CDR3 in DNA: TGCGCCAGCAGGTCCCGAAGGACTAGCGGGGACTACGAGCAGTACTTC.

This chain links TRBV10-3 with TRBJ2-2; 7 bases map to TRBD1. CDR1 is ENHRY and CDR2 is SYGVKD in the germline V gene. J lost 6 bases, V lost 9 bases, and 7 bases had no gene match. This CDR3 region has 13 residues. The CDR3 DNA reads TGTGCCATAAGAGACAGGGTCGCCGGGGAGCTGTTTTTT. Its translation: CAIRDRVAGELFF.

This clone was observed once. The chain combines TRBV29-1 with TRBJ2-3, with D perhaps matching TRBD1 (6 bases). Germline CDR1 reads SQVTM; CDR2 reads ANQGSEA. This CDR3 spans 14 amino acids. V lost 8 bases and J lost 2, with 17 bases in between. For the CDR3, the DNA is TGCAGCCAAAAGCGGAGACAGGCCACAGATACGCAGTATTTT. Its protein product is CSQKRRQATDTQYF.

V gene TRBV14 combines with J gene TRBJ2-3; D gene unclear. Germline V gene sequence: CDR1 SGHDN, CDR2 FVKESK. The V gene lost 0 bases and the J gene lost 6 bases, with 10 bases spanning the gap. This CDR3 has 14 residues. CDR3 residues: CASSQDLIQDTQYF. Here the CDR3 DNA reads TGTGCCAGCAGCCAAGACTTGATTCAGGATACGCAGTATTTT.

The rearrangement joins TRBV7-8 to TRBJ2-7, with TRBD1 matching over 8 bases. The CDR3 runs 14 residues. J was trimmed by 4 bases and V by 5 bases; bases with no gene match: 7. Looked up from germline, CDR1 is SGHVS and CDR2 is FQNEAQ. The CDR3 DNA sequence: TGTGCCAGCAGCGTGGACAGGGCTAAGTACGAGCAGTACTTC. It translates to CASSVDRAKYEQYF.

The chain has TRBV2 and TRBJ1-1; tentatively, D is TRBD1 (5 bases). V shed 0 bases and J shed 1 base, with 9 bases lying between them. Germline V CDR1 and CDR2: SNHLY, FYNNEI. The CDR3 consists of 15 residues. CDR3 sequence (DNA): TGTGCCAGCAGTGAAGCGCTCGGACAGAACACTGAAGCTTTCTTT. This codes for CASSEALGQNTEAFF. Full variable domain (remainder filled in from reference TRBV2 and TRBJ1-1): EPEVTQTPSHQVTQMGQEVILRCVPISNHLYFYWYRQILGQKVEFLVSFYNNEISEKSEIFDDQFSVERPDGSNFTLKIRSTKLEDSAMYFCASSEALGQNTEAFFGQGTRLTVV.

This clone was counted only a few times. This chain uses TRBV9 with TRBJ2-7, with D perhaps TRBD2 (6 bases). The V end was cut by 2 bases, the J end by 4 bases, with 16 bases between. Germline loops: CDR1 SGDLS, CDR2 YYNGEE. CDR3 length equals 15 residues. Here the CDR3 reads CASSVASGVTYEQYF. CDR3 nucleotides: TGTGCCAGCAGCGTCGCGTCGGGGGTAACTTACGAGCAGTACTTC.

This clone was counted a single time. V is TRBV6-6 and J is TRBJ2-5; maybe TRBD1 (6 bases). Germline lookup yields CDR1 MNHNY and CDR2 SVGAGI (reference sequence). V lost 6 bases and J lost 5, with 13 bases in between. The CDR3 is made up of 13 amino acids. The CDR3 reads CASSLHRAETQYF. The CDR3 bases are TGTGCCAGCAGCCTTCACAGGGCGGAGACCCAGTACTTC.

This chain links TRBV29-1 with TRBJ1-2, with a tentative D call TRBD1 (6 bases). This CDR3 is built from 13 residues. V was cut by 0 bases and J by 4 bases, with 9 bases left in between. Per germline, CDR1 SQVTM and CDR2 ANQGSEA. The CDR3 sequence: CSVEEEGVYGYTF. Here the CDR3 DNA reads TGCAGCGTTGAAGAGGAGGGGGTCTATGGCTACACCTTC.

J is TRBJ2-7 and V is TRBV4-1; 7 positions agree with TRBD1. The germline V gene encodes CDR1 MGHRA and CDR2 YSYEKL. This CDR3 is 15 amino acids long. J gave up 0 bases and V 4 bases, and 6 bases lay outside the gene matches. The CDR3 DNA reads as TGCGCCAGCAGCCTAAGACAGGGAACCTCCTACGAGCAGTACTTC. This gives the protein CASSLRQGTSYEQYF.

The V gene is TRBV27, the J gene TRBJ2-7, with no clear D. The CDR3 is 16 amino acids. Per germline, CDR1 MNHEY and CDR2 SMNVEV (reference sequence). Between the trimmed V and J ends, which lost 6 bases and 3 bases, there was a span of 21 bases. The CDR3 here is CASSTTPGLILYEQYF. The CDR3 DNA reads TGTGCCAGCAGCACGACCCCAGGTTTGATTCTCTACGAGCAGTACTTC.

The V gene is TRBV27, the J gene TRBJ2-1; 7 nucleotides line up with TRBD2. The germline V gene has CDR1 MNHEY and CDR2 SMNVEV (reference sequence). The CDR3 is 16 residues long. V was clipped by 0 bases and J by 2 bases; unmatched bases: 4. The CDR3 nucleotides read TGTGCCAGCAGTTTATCAGCTAGCGGTCCCTACAATGAGCAGTTCTTC. It translates to CASSLSASGPYNEQFF.

This chain uses TRBV30 with TRBJ2-5; 8 bases match TRBD2. V shed 2 bases and J 5 bases; nucleotides not matched to a gene: 19. The CDR3 contains 18 residues. CDR1 and CDR2 (germline): GTSNPN, SVGIG (reference sequence). DNA for the CDR3: TGTGCCTGGAGTCAACGAAGCAAGGCGGGAGGATTGATGGAGACCCAGTACTTC. Its translation is CAWSQRSKAGGLMETQYF.

This chain connects TRBV10-3 to TRBJ2-1, with 8 bases aligning to TRBD2. Germline CDR1 is ENHRY and CDR2 is SYGVKD. The junction had 4 bases not matched to a gene; V was cut back by 0 bases and J by 6 bases. The CDR3 runs 15 residues. This CDR3 reads CAISESRGGPNEQFF. The CDR3 region has the DNA TGTGCCATCAGTGAGTCACGGGGGGGGCCCAATGAGCAGTTCTTC.

This chain joins TRBV4-3 and TRBJ2-1; possibly TRBD1 for D (6 bases). The CDR3 runs to 15 residues. Per germline, CDR1 LGHNA and CDR2 YSLEER. Trimming removed 2 bases from V and 3 bases from J, with 11 bases in between. The DNA of the CDR3 is TGCGCCAGCAGCCAACCGGGACAATACTACAATGAGCAGTTCTTC. Translation: CASSQPGQYYNEQFF.